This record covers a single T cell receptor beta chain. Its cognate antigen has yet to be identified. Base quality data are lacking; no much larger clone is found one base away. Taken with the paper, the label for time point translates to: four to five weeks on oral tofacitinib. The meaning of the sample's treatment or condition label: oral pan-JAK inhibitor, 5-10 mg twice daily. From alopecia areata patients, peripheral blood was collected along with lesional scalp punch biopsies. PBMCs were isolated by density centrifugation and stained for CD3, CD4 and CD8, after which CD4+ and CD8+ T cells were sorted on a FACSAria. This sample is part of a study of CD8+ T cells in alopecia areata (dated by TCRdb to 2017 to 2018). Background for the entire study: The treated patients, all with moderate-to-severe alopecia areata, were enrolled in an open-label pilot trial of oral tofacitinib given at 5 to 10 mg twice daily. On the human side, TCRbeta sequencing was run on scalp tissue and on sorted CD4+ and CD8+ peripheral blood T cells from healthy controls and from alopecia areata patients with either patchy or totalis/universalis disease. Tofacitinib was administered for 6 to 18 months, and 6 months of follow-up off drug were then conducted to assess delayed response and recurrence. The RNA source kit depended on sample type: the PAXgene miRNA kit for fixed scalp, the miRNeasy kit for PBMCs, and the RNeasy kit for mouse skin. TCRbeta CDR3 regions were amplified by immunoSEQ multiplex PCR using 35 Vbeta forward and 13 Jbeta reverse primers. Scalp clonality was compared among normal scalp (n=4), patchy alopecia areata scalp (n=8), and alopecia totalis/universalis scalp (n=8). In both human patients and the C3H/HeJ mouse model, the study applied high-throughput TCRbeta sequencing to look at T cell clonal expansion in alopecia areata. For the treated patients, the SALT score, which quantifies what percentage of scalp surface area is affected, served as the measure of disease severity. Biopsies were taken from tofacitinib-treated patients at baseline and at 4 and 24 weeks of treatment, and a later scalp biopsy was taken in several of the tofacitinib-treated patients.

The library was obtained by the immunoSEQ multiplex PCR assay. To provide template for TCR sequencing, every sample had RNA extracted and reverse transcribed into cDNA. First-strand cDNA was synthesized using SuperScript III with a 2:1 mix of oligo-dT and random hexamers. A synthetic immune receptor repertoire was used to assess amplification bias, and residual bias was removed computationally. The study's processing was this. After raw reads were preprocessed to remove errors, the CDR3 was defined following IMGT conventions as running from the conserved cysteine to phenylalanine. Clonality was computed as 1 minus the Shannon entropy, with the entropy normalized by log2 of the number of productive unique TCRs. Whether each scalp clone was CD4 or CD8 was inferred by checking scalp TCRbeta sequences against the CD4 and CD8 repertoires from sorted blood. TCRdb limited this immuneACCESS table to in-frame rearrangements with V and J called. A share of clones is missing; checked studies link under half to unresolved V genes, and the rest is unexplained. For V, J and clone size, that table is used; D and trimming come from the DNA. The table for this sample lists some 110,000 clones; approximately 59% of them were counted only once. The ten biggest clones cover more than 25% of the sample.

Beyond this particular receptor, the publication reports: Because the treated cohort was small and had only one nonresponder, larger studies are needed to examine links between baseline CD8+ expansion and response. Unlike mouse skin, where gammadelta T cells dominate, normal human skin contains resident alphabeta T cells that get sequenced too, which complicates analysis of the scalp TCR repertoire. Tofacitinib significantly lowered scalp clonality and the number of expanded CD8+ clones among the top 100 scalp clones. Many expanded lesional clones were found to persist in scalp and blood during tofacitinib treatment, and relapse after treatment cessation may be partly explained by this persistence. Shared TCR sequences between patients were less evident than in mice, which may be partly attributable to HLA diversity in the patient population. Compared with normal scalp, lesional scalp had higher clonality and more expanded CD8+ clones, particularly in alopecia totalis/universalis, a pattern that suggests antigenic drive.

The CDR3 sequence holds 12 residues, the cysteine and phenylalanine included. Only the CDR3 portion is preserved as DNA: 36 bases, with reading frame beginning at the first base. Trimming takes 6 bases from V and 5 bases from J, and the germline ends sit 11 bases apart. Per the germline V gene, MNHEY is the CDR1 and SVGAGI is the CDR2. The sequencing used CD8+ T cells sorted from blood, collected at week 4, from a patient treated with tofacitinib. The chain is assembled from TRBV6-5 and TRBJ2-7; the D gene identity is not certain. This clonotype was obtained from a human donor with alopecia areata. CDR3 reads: CASRTLGNEQYF. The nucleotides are TGTGCCAGCAGGACCCTGGGGAACGAGCAGTACTTC.